This TCR beta chain was recovered during a study of T-cell memory formation after mild COVID-19. Study information: Clusters of TCRs were largely donor specific.

Trimming at V came to 6 bases and at J to 0 bases, leaving 10 bases not matched to a gene. This CDR3 is 17 amino acids long. From germline, CDR1 is MNHEY and CDR2 SMNVEV (reference sequence). The authors produced TCR alpha and TCR beta cDNA libraries with sample barcodes and UMIs by 5'RACE using constant-segment primers. Via MiXCR, TCRdb re-called the 5' RACE reads, giving one row per CDR3 protein. The profile shows hundreds of thousands of distinct CDR3 sequences, around a sixth of them singletons. This clonotype was sampled from an adult woman who had mild COVID-19 (a few samples of this study predate the infection). Cell type and time point are not known. The specimen sequenced was PBMCs or a T cell subset sorted from them (not recorded which). The chain carries TRBV27 and TRBJ2-3; TRBD1 agrees at 9 bases. Here the CDR3 reads CASSSWTGAFSTDTQYF. The CDR3 DNA follows: TGTGCCAGCAGCTCCTGGACAGGGGCCTTTAGCACAGATACGCAGTATTTT.